The rows below give T cell receptor beta chains drawn from one sample of a study of monozygotic twins with inflammatory bowel disease. Reprocessing the 5' RACE reads, TCRdb reports a single entry for every CDR3 protein and omits DNA. This repertoire includes 300,000 to 400,000 distinct CDR3 sequences. Specimen: blood. Receptor source: a human donor with ulcerative colitis or Crohn's disease, or a healthy co-twin of an affected twin (not recorded which). Both conserved end residues are part of each CDR3.

v_call	j_call	cdr3_aa
TRBV11-2	TRBJ2-1	CASSPQSHNEQFF
TRBV6-5	TRBJ2-1	CASSYRDVVVYEQFF
TRBV7-8	TRBJ2-7	CASSFGVTDEQYF
TRBV5-1	TRBJ1-6	CASSRTRQSDSPLHF
TRBV5-1	TRBJ2-2	CASSPDRAGPTGELFF
TRBV20-1	TRBJ2-3	CSADSGSRTDTQYF
TRBV5-1	TRBJ2-2	CASSLVRDTGELFF
TRBV11-2	TRBJ1-1	CASSQRSGGNTEAFF
TRBV20-1	TRBJ2-3	CSASRLLGDTQYF
TRBV30	TRBJ1-2	CAWSPWNRRGYTF